This T cell receptor beta chain comes out of a study of T cells in Graves' hyperthyroidism and ophthalmopathy. There were TCR beta CDR3 regions amplified from RNA transcripts. First-round RT-PCR of the TCR CDR3 relied on the HTBI primer set. One entry per CDR3 protein results from TCRdb running MiXCR on the multiplex PCR reads. The table has hundreds of thousands of distinct CDR3 sequences, around a quarter seen once. A NOSPECS grade of at least 4, a Clinical Activity Score of at least 3 and duration under 3 months were recorded in ophthalmopathy patients. Germline V lookup: CDR1 MNHNS, CDR2 SASEGT. This CDR3 has 13 amino acids. Trimming stripped 4 bases from V and 3 bases from J, with 10 bases between.

The chain carries TRBV6-1 and TRBJ2-7; D is ambiguous. The receptor was isolated from a woman aged 25 to 45 with Graves' ophthalmopathy. The sequencing input was blood. In nucleotides, the CDR3 is TGTGCCAGCAGTGTAGGTGACTGCTACGAGCAGTACTTC. Its translation: CASSVGDCYEQYF.